These 20 T cell receptor beta chains share one sample of origin, sequenced in a study of T cells in Graves' hyperthyroidism and ophthalmopathy. TCR beta CDR3 regions were amplified from RNA transcripts. A set of HTBI primers served as the primers for a first-round RT-PCR of the TCR CDR3. Each CDR3 protein gets one entry after TCRdb re-called the multiplex PCR reads with MiXCR. This table has some 550,000 distinct CDR3 sequences, less than 25% appearing once. The sample taken for sequencing was blood. The receptors come from a man between 18 and 29 years old with Graves' hyperthyroidism.

The rearrangement links TRBV12-3 or TRBV12-4 to TRBJ2-2, with 10 bases that match TRBD2. The CDR3 is 17 amino acids. Trimming removed 5 bases from V and 5 bases from J; junction bases left unmatched: 11. For the CDR3, the DNA is TGTGCCAGCAGTCTACGCCAGGGACTAGCGAGAACCGGGGAGCTGTTTTTT. Its protein is CASSLRQGLARTGELFF.

The CDR3 is CASKGSGNSPLHF. CDR3 DNA: TGTGCCAGCAAAGGGTCGGGAAATTCACCCCTCCACTTT. The chain recombines TRBV27 with TRBJ1-6; D remains unclear. Germline CDR1 MNHEY, CDR2 SMNVEV (reference sequence). The V end was cut by 7 bases, the J end by 7 bases, with 11 bases between. The CDR3 contains 13 residues.

In this sample, this clonotype turned up many times. The rearrangement joins TRBV12-3 or TRBV12-4 to TRBJ2-7; 13 nucleotides match TRBD2. Trimming removed 3 bases from V and 4 bases from J; junction bases left unmatched: 3. The CDR3 length is 15 residues. The CDR3 protein is CASSFPGLAGYEQYF. CDR3 bases: TGTGCCAGCAGTTTCCCGGGACTAGCGGGATACGAGCAGTACTTC.

The genes are TRBV2 and TRBJ1-6; D is perhaps TRBD1 (5 bases). This CDR3 comprises 16 residues. Trimming removed 2 bases from V and 7 bases from J, with 15 bases in between. Looked up from germline, CDR1 is SNHLY and CDR2 is FYNNEI. The CDR3, as DNA: TGTGCCAGCAGTGAATCGGCAGGGTTGAACAATTCACCCCTCCACTTT. This translates into CASSESAGLNNSPLHF. Full variable domain (rest looked up from reference TRBV2 and TRBJ1-6): EPEVTQTPSHQVTQMGQEVILRCVPISNHLYFYWYRQILGQKVEFLVSFYNNEISEKSEIFDDQFSVERPDGSNFTLKIRSTKLEDSAMYFCASSESAGLNNSPLHFGNGTRLTVT.

This chain joins TRBV12-3 or TRBV12-4 and TRBJ2-5, with a weak D call TRBD1 (5 bases). The CDR3 is made up of 15 amino acids. Trimming shortened V by 6 bases and J by 2 bases, and 16 bases separated the two germline ends. The CDR3 DNA sequence: TGTGCCAGCAGAGGCGACAGACTCACGCAAGAGACCCAGTACTTC. Translation gives CASRGDRLTQETQYF.

This clonotype has ten or more counts. This chain uses TRBV18 with TRBJ1-3; weak D call: TRBD1 (5 bases). The germline V gene encodes CDR1 KGHSH and CDR2 LQKENI. V was clipped by 2 bases and J by 1 base, with 6 bases between them. The CDR3 loop spans 14 amino acids. CDR3 bases: TGTGCCAGCTCACCAAGGGGATCTGGAAACACCATATATTTT. Translating it yields CASSPRGSGNTIYF.

A few counts support this clonotype. The chain couples TRBV28 to TRBJ2-5; no clear D gene. Between the trimmed V and J ends, which lost 7 bases and 5 bases, there was a span of 11 bases. Per germline, CDR1 MDHEN and CDR2 SYDVKM. This CDR3 has 12 residues. Here the CDR3 reads CASTLVQETQYF. The CDR3 DNA sequence: TGTGCCAGCACTCTGGTTCAGGAGACCCAGTACTTC.

This clonotype has a handful of counts. The rearrangement links TRBV24-1 to TRBJ2-3; D not certain. Deletions cut 4 bases from V and 5 bases from J, with 9 bases between. Germline lookup yields CDR1 KGHDR and CDR2 SFDVKD. The CDR3 loop spans 13 amino acids. The CDR3 region has the DNA TGTGCCACCAGTGAGACGATTAGAGATACGCAGTATTTT. This codes for CATSETIRDTQYF.

This clonotype has just a few counts. V usage is TRBV4-1 and J usage is TRBJ2-7; TRBD2 is a possible D gene (6 bases). Germline V lookup: CDR1 MGHRA, CDR2 YSYEKL. V shed 0 bases and J shed 7 bases, with 10 bases lying between them. CDR3 length: 13 residues. CDR3 sequence: CASSQDRGLEQYF. Written as DNA, the CDR3 is TGCGCCAGCAGCCAAGATCGGGGACTGGAGCAGTACTTC.

This chain uses TRBV4-1 with TRBJ2-5; 7 bases are shared with TRBD2. The CDR3 runs 13 residues. V trimming: 4 bases; J trimming: 4 bases; junction bases outside the gene matches: 3. CDR1 MGHRA and CDR2 YSYEKL come from the germline V gene. This chain's CDR3 is CASSRAGRETQYF. CDR3 DNA sequence: TGCGCCAGCAGCCGAGCGGGAAGAGAGACCCAGTACTTC.

This clonotype appeared a few times. The V and J genes are TRBV19 and TRBJ2-2; D remains ambiguous. The CDR3 consists of 14 residues. The V and J ends lost 5 bases and 5 bases respectively, with 12 bases between them. The germline CDR1 and CDR2 sequences are LNHDA and SQIVND (reference sequence). CDR3 sequence reads: CASSPPWKTGELFF. The CDR3 nucleotides read TGTGCCAGTAGTCCCCCATGGAAAACCGGGGAGCTGTTTTTT.

This clonotype has at least ten counts. The chain employs TRBV24-1 and TRBJ1-2; 7 nucleotides line up with TRBD1. V lost 4 bases, J lost 4 bases, and 5 bases stayed unmatched. The CDR3 spans 14 residues. From germline, CDR1 is KGHDR and CDR2 SFDVKD. The CDR3 here is CATSEPDRSYGYTF. CDR3 bases: TGTGCCACCAGTGAGCCGGACAGGTCCTATGGCTACACCTTC.

This clonotype was seen at least ten times. The V call is TRBV6-1, the J call TRBJ2-2, with D perhaps matching TRBD2 (7 bases). V was cut by 5 bases and J by 5 bases, with 15 bases left in between. Germline V gene data show CDR1 as MNHNS and CDR2 as SASEGT. The CDR3 covers 15 residues. The CDR3 bases are TGTGCCAGCAGTAGGGGGGGGCCGAGGACCGGGGAGCTGTTTTTT. It codes for CASSRGGPRTGELFF.

Ten or more counts support this clonotype. The gene calls are TRBV6-5 and TRBJ2-7; D may be TRBD1 (6 bases). Trimming removed 4 bases at V and 7 bases at J, with 17 bases between. This CDR3 region has 14 residues. CDR1 and CDR2 from the germline V gene are MNHEY and SVGAGI. The CDR3 reads CASSSWTATWEQYF. CDR3 in DNA: TGTGCCAGCAGTTCCTGGACAGCTACGTGGGAGCAGTACTTC.

This clonotype has ten or more counts. This chain joins TRBV18 and TRBJ2-5; D is uncertain. The CDR3 extends over 11 amino acids. Trimming left V 8 bases short and J 3 bases short, with 7 bases between. From germline, CDR1 is KGHSH and CDR2 LQKENI. CDR3 nucleotide sequence: TGTGCCAGCAGTCCCAAAGAGACCCAGTACTTC. As protein: CASSPKETQYF.

This clonotype was observed many times. The chain carries TRBV12-3 or TRBV12-4 and TRBJ2-5, with TRBD2 matching over 8 bases. This CDR3 is built from 15 residues. The trim removed 3 bases at V and 2 bases at J, leaving 5 bases unmatched. CDR3 protein: CASSLGRGEQETQYF. The DNA of the CDR3 is TGTGCCAGCAGTTTGGGGCGGGGGGAGCAAGAGACCCAGTACTTC.

This clonotype has ten or more counts. The rearrangement joins TRBV28 to TRBJ1-2; D unclear. CDR3 length: 14 residues. V lost 6 bases and J 8 bases, leaving 19 bases between the germline ends. Germline V gene lookup returns CDR1 MDHEN and CDR2 SYDVKM. The CDR3 DNA sequence: TGTGCCAGCAGATACCCCGGGGATCCAGGAGGCTACACCTTC. It specifies CASRYPGDPGGYTF.

This clonotype was counted ten times or more. The chain has TRBV6-5 and TRBJ1-1, with D maybe TRBD1 (6 bases). Per germline, CDR1 MNHEY and CDR2 SVGAGI. The CDR3 length is 12 residues. V lost 8 bases and J 8 bases, leaving 15 bases between the germline ends. CDR3 sequence reads: CASQRSDREAFF. The CDR3 DNA reads TGTGCCAGCCAGAGGTCCGACAGGGAAGCTTTCTTT.

This clonotype was found many times. The gene calls are TRBV7-8 and TRBJ2-7, with D perhaps matching TRBD2 (7 bases). This CDR3 comprises 12 residues. Trimming removed 8 bases at V and 5 bases at J, with 13 bases between. CDR1 is SGHVS and CDR2 is FQNEAQ in the germline V gene. CDR3 amino acids: CASSGGENEQYF. Written as DNA, the CDR3 is TGTGCCAGCTCGGGGGGCGAGAACGAGCAGTACTTC.

The chain recombines TRBV11-2 with TRBJ2-5; possible D gene TRBD1, 6 bases. Germline V gene data show CDR1 as SGHAT and CDR2 as FQNNGV. V gave up 7 bases and J gave up 1 base, with 31 bases separating them. The CDR3 has 20 amino acids. This chain's CDR3 is CASTPGGAQGTKGVQETQYF. DNA for the CDR3: TGTGCCAGCACCCCTGGTGGAGCGCAGGGGACGAAAGGAGTCCAAGAGACCCAGTACTTC. Drawing the rest from reference TRBV11-2 and TRBJ2-5, the complete variable domain is EAGVAQSPRYKIIEKRQSVAFWCNPISGHATLYWYQQILGQGPKLLIQFQNNGVVDDSQLPKDRFSAERLKGVDSTLKIQPAKLEDSAVYLCASTPGGAQGTKGVQETQYFGPGTRLLVL.